These 31 T cell receptor beta chains came from one sample sequenced in a study of T cell clones after liver transplantation. Sequencing was performed with immunoSEQ multiplex PCR; in TCRdb, only in-frame clones are kept and a portion is missing. The sample lists approximately 71,000 clones, 92% occurring once. The material sequenced was CD4+ T cells from blood, taken 25 months after liver transplant. The receptors derive from a human patient who received a liver transplant. Some T cells may be provided by the graft donor.

The CDR3 DNA follows: TGCGCCAGCAGCCAAAGACCGCGGGGTAGCGGCCACAATGAGCAGTTCTTC. Amino acid sequence: CASSQRPRGSGHNEQFF. V usage is TRBV4-3 and J usage is TRBJ2-1, with a weak D call TRBD2 (6 bases). Germline V gene sequence: CDR1 LGHNA, CDR2 YSLEER. Trimming removed 2 bases at V and 5 bases at J, with 19 bases between. This CDR3 is 17 amino acids long.

The chain combines TRBV7-7 with TRBJ2-1; D gene ambiguous. This CDR3 contains 17 residues. V was cut by 1 base and J by 4 bases, with 17 bases left in between. CDR1 and CDR2 from the germline V gene are SSHAT and FNYEAQ (reference sequence). This chain's CDR3 is CASSLVSGESKYNEQFF. The CDR3 nucleotides are TGTGCCAGCAGCTTAGTTTCAGGAGAGAGCAAATACAATGAGCAGTTCTTC.

This rearrangement joins TRBV5-4 to TRBJ1-2, with D possibly TRBD1 on 5 matching bases. CDR3 length equals 13 residues. The V end was cut by 0 bases, the J end by 2 bases, with 5 bases between. Germline V CDR1 and CDR2: SGHNT, YYREEE (reference sequence). The CDR3, as DNA: TGTGCCAGCAGCTTGGAGGGGAACTATGGCTACACCTTC. Residues: CASSLEGNYGYTF. Looking up the rest from reference TRBV5-4 and TRBJ1-2 gives the full variable domain: ETGVTQSPTHLIKTRGQQVTLRCSSQSGHNTVSWYQQALGQGPQFIFQYYREEENGRGNFPPRFSGLQFPNYSSELNVNALELDDSALYLCASSLEGNYGYTFGSGTRLTVV.

The rearrangement links TRBV14 to TRBJ2-7; the D gene is possibly TRBD2 (6 bases). CDR3 length equals 14 residues. Germline V lookup: CDR1 SGHDN, CDR2 FVKESK. With 4 bases removed from V and 4 bases from J, the gap between germline ends came to 14 bases. For the CDR3, the DNA is TGTGCCAGCAGCCTGGGGGGAGCCCAATACGAGCAGTACTTC. It translates to CASSLGGAQYEQYF.

The genes are TRBV10-3 and TRBJ1-3, with unresolved D. Trimming pared 0 bases from V and 1 base from J, leaving 7 bases between. CDR1 is ENHRY and CDR2 is SYGVKD in the germline V gene. This CDR3 comprises 15 residues. The CDR3 here is CAISESDGSGNTIYF. Here the CDR3 DNA reads TGTGCCATCAGTGAGTCAGACGGATCTGGAAACACCATATATTTT.

This chain joins TRBV29-1 and TRBJ2-3; D may correspond to TRBD1 or TRBD2 (5 bases each). The germline CDR1 and CDR2 sequences are SQVTM and ANQGSEA. The CDR3 totals 17 residues. V was shortened by 6 bases and J by 2 bases, with 24 bases between the two germline ends. CDR3 DNA sequence: TGCAGCGTCGAGGGGTTATTAAAGAGGGTTATCACAGATACGCAGTATTTT. It specifies CSVEGLLKRVITDTQYF.

The V and J genes are TRBV10-3 and TRBJ1-2; 7 bases fit TRBD1. V was pared by 6 bases and J by 8 bases, with 12 bases of the junction left unmatched. Germline V gene lookup returns CDR1 ENHRY and CDR2 SYGVKD. CDR3 length: 14 amino acids. In nucleotides, the CDR3 is TGTGCCATCAGGCCCGTTGGACAGGAAGGAGGCTACACCTTC. Its protein product is CAIRPVGQEGGYTF.

This chain's CDR3 is CSASLAGELFF. Here the CDR3 DNA reads TGCAGTGCTTCGCTAGCGGGGGAGCTGTTTTTT. The chain uses TRBV20-1 and TRBJ2-2, with a possible D match to TRBD2 (6 bases). This CDR3 is built from 11 residues. V was cut by 5 bases and J by 8 bases, with 9 bases left in between. The V gene's germline CDR1 is DFQATT and CDR2 SNEGSKA (reference sequence).

The rearrangement uses TRBV9 and TRBJ2-1; TRBD2 matches at 11 bases. Trimming at V came to 3 bases and at J to 10 bases, leaving 12 bases not matched to a gene. The CDR3 has 16 residues. Germline-derived CDR1 and CDR2 are SGDLS and YYNGEE. The CDR3 protein is CASSAYLAGGSGEQFF. CDR3 bases: TGTGCCAGCAGCGCCTACCTAGCGGGAGGATCTGGGGAGCAGTTCTTC.

This clone was observed a single time. At one end, the junction sequence differs from germline, possibly due to a read error. The gene calls are TRBV11-1 and TRBJ2-1; D might be TRBD2 (6 bases). CDR1 and CDR2 from the germline V gene are SGHAT and FQDESV (reference sequence). This CDR3 has 16 residues. The CDR3: CASSLFGRTSNNEQFF. Here the CDR3 DNA reads TGTGCCAGCAGCTTATTTGGGAGGACCTCCAACAATGAGCAGTTCTTC.

The rearrangement uses TRBV18 and TRBJ2-7; D is possibly TRBD1 (6 bases). CDR1 and CDR2 from the germline V gene are KGHSH and LQKENI. The ends were cut back, 3 bases at V and 3 bases at J, with 12 bases in the middle. The CDR3 is 14 residues long. CDR3 sequence (DNA): TGTGCCAGCTCACCTAACCGGGACAACTACGAGCAGTACTTC. Amino acids: CASSPNRDNYEQYF.

The V gene is TRBV28, the J gene TRBJ2-3; 7 bases match TRBD2. The CDR3 length is 16 residues. Trimming at V came to 5 bases and at J to 3 bases, leaving 11 bases not matched to a gene. CDR1 MDHEN and CDR2 SYDVKM come from the germline V gene. CDR3 amino acids: CASSPPAGVSTDTQYF. CDR3 nucleotide sequence: TGTGCCAGCAGTCCCCCTGCGGGAGTGTCAACAGATACGCAGTATTTT.

Only one count was recorded for this clone. The CDR3 coding sequence is TGTGCCAGCAGTTTTAGCGGGAGGGGTGAGACCCAGTACTTC. It is translated as CASSFSGRGETQYF. The chain joins TRBV6-6 to TRBJ2-5, with 11 bases fitting TRBD2. The CDR3 is 14 residues long. The V gene's germline CDR1 is MNHNY and CDR2 SVGAGI (reference sequence). The V segment lost 4 bases and the J segment 5 bases; nucleotides outside the gene matches: 3.

V and J are TRBV7-2 and TRBJ2-2; TRBD2 aligns across 10 bases. V lost 5 bases, J lost 4 bases, and 10 bases stayed unmatched. This CDR3 contains 17 residues. The germline V gene has CDR1 SGHTA and CDR2 FQGNSA. This CDR3 reads CASSRQLAGASTGELFF. CDR3 nucleotide sequence: TGTGCCAGCAGCCGCCAGCTAGCGGGAGCCAGCACCGGGGAGCTGTTTTTT.

The chain links TRBV11-2 to TRBJ2-5; 8 bases align to TRBD2. CDR3 length equals 15 residues. Germline values: CDR1 SGHAT, CDR2 FQNNGV. V was clipped by 3 bases and J by 2 bases; unmatched bases: 5. CDR3 sequence (DNA): TGTGCCAGCAGCTTTAGCGGGATACGACAAGAGACCCAGTACTTC. This translates into CASSFSGIRQETQYF. Supplemented by reference TRBV11-2 and TRBJ2-5, the full variable domain reads EAGVAQSPRYKIIEKRQSVAFWCNPISGHATLYWYQQILGQGPKLLIQFQNNGVVDDSQLPKDRFSAERLKGVDSTLKIQPAKLEDSAVYLCASSFSGIRQETQYFGPGTRLLVL.

The gene calls are TRBV27 and TRBJ2-1; TRBD2 might be the D (6 bases). This CDR3 spans 16 amino acids. Germline V gene lookup returns CDR1 MNHEY and CDR2 SMNVEV (reference sequence). The V end lost 4 bases, the J end lost 5 bases, and 18 bases lay between the germline ends. Here the CDR3 reads CASSSTGTYRDNEQFF. CDR3 DNA sequence: TGTGCCAGCAGTTCGACCGGGACTTATAGGGACAATGAGCAGTTCTTC.

The chain combines TRBV6-5 with TRBJ1-5; 9 bases agree with TRBD1. The V gene's germline CDR1 is MNHEY and CDR2 SVGAGI. Germline trimming cut 4 bases from V and 5 bases from J; bases unmatched to any gene: 3. The length of the CDR3 is 14 residues. CDR3 loop: CASSSGTGYQPQHF. The DNA of the CDR3 is TGTGCCAGCAGTTCTGGGACAGGGTATCAGCCCCAGCATTTT.

The rearrangement joins TRBV7-8 to TRBJ1-1; D possibly corresponds to TRBD1 (6 bases). Trimming stripped 0 bases from V and 5 bases from J, with 13 bases between. Germline lookup yields CDR1 SGHVS and CDR2 FQNEAQ. This CDR3 region has 15 residues. The chain's CDR3 is CASSLAPGGETEAFF. CDR3 nucleotide sequence: TGTGCCAGCAGCTTAGCGCCCGGGGGCGAGACTGAAGCTTTCTTT.

In nucleotides, the CDR3 is TGTGCCAGCCGTCCGGGACTAGCGACGAATGAGCAGTTCTTC. Its protein product is CASRPGLATNEQFF. This chain links TRBV6-5 with TRBJ2-1, with 10 bases identical to TRBD2. The CDR3 loop spans 14 amino acids. V lost 8 bases to trimming and J lost 7 bases; unmatched junction nucleotides: 8. CDR1 MNHEY and CDR2 SVGAGI come from the germline V gene.

Regarding this clone: Other DNA sequences of this sample code for an identical CDR3. The chain has TRBV27 and TRBJ1-2, with TRBD1 matching over 8 bases. Germline V gives CDR1 MNHEY, CDR2 SMNVEV (reference sequence). V lost 5 bases and J lost 2; bases outside the gene matches: 10. The CDR3 spans 16 residues. The CDR3 here is CASSLGQGEKNYGYTF. The CDR3 DNA is TGTGCCAGCAGTCTAGGACAGGGAGAAAAAAACTATGGCTACACCTTC.

The V and J genes are TRBV4-2 and TRBJ2-1; 7 nucleotides align to TRBD1. Trimming at V came to 2 bases and at J to 8 bases, leaving 9 bases not matched to a gene. Germline V gene lookup returns CDR1 LGHNA and CDR2 YNFKEQ. This CDR3 has 15 amino acids. CDR3 in DNA: TGTGCCAGCAGCCAAACAGGGGTAATTGAGGATGAGCAGTTCTTC. This translates into CASSQTGVIEDEQFF.

This sequence joins TRBV10-2 and TRBJ2-1; D gene unclear. The V end was cut by 6 bases, the J end by 10 bases, with 10 bases between. This CDR3 region has 11 residues. Germline V gene sequence: CDR1 WSHSY, CDR2 SAAADI. CDR3 sequence: CASSKGREQFF. CDR3 in DNA: TGCGCCAGCAGCAAGGGAAGGGAGCAGTTCTTC.

This clone was seen more than once but under ten times. This CDR3 is CASSTRMRETQYF. In DNA, the CDR3 is TGTGCCAGCAGCACCCGCATGCGGGAGACCCAGTACTTC. This chain joins TRBV9 and TRBJ2-5; D gene ambiguous. Trimming cost V 4 bases and J 5 bases, with 12 bases left between them. The CDR3 totals 13 residues. Germline V lookup: CDR1 SGDLS, CDR2 YYNGEE. Together with reference TRBV9 and TRBJ2-5, the CDR3 gives the full variable domain: DSGVTQTPKHLITATGQRVTLRCSPRSGDLSVYWYQQSLDQGLQFLIQYYNGEERAKGNILERFSAQQFPDLHSELNLSSLELGDSALYFCASSTRMRETQYFGPGTRLLVL.

The chain employs TRBV7-9 and TRBJ2-7, with a tentative D call TRBD2 (6 bases). Germline V gene data show CDR1 as SEHNR and CDR2 as FQNEAQ (reference sequence). The CDR3 sequence is 15 residues long. V lost 4 bases, J lost 0 bases, and 13 bases lay in between. The CDR3 spells CASSSLAESSYEQYF. The CDR3, as DNA: TGTGCCAGCAGCTCATTAGCGGAGAGCTCCTACGAGCAGTACTTC.

V is TRBV2 and J is TRBJ2-7; tentatively, D is TRBD2 (5 bases). The CDR3 spans 14 residues. Per germline, CDR1 SNHLY and CDR2 FYNNEI. Trimming took 5 bases from V and 6 from J, leaving 17 bases between them. CDR3 region: CASSLEGFSGEQYF. CDR3 bases: TGTGCCAGCAGTCTTGAGGGTTTCTCTGGCGAGCAGTACTTC.

This rearrangement joins TRBV9 to TRBJ2-1; 11 nucleotides align to TRBD2. Per germline, CDR1 SGDLS and CDR2 YYNGEE. The CDR3 contains 19 residues. V shed 4 bases and J 8 bases; nucleotides not matched to a gene: 20. CDR3 residues: CASSSFGTSGRVGGDEQFF. The CDR3 nucleotides are TGTGCCAGCAGCTCCTTCGGGACTAGCGGAAGGGTGGGGGGCGATGAGCAGTTCTTC. Full variable domain (remainder filled in from reference TRBV9 and TRBJ2-1): DSGVTQTPKHLITATGQRVTLRCSPRSGDLSVYWYQQSLDQGLQFLIQYYNGEERAKGNILERFSAQQFPDLHSELNLSSLELGDSALYFCASSSFGTSGRVGGDEQFFGPGTRLTVL.

About this clone itself: Germline and junction disagree at one end, which may indicate a read error. V and J are TRBV19 and TRBJ2-3; 7 bases agree with TRBD2. The CDR3 is 13 amino acids. The germline V gene has CDR1 LNHDA and CDR2 SQIVND (reference sequence). DNA for the CDR3: TGTGCCAGTAGTCTGACTAGCACGGATACGCAGTATTTT. This translates into CASSLTSTDTQYF.

The rearrangement joins TRBV9 to TRBJ2-7; TRBD1 is a possible D gene (5 bases). Germline CDR1 SGDLS, CDR2 YYNGEE. Trimming left V 7 bases short and J 4 bases short, with 15 bases between. The CDR3 extends over 13 amino acids. CDR3 coding DNA: TGTGCCAGCGGGGCCGGCAGGGAATACGAGCAGTACTTC. Translated, it gives CASGAGREYEQYF.

The gene calls are TRBV7-2 and TRBJ2-5; possibly TRBD1 or TRBD2 for D (6 bases each). V lost 1 base and J 3 bases, leaving 12 bases between the germline ends. The CDR3 runs 15 residues. Germline lookup yields CDR1 SGHTA and CDR2 FQGNSA. The CDR3 bases are TGTGCCAGCAGCTTAGGGGGGGCTAACAAAGAGACCCAGTACTTC. Translating gives CASSLGGANKETQYF. Using reference TRBV7-2 and TRBJ2-5 for the parts outside the CDR3, the full variable domain is GAGVSQSPSNKVTEKGKDVELRCDPISGHTALYWYRQSLGQGLEFLIYFQGNSAPDKSGLPSDRFSAERTGGSVSTLTIQRTQQEDSAVYLCASSLGGANKETQYFGPGTRLLVL.

This chain uses TRBV19 with TRBJ2-5; D might be TRBD2 (6 bases). With 5 bases removed from V and 5 bases from J, the gap between germline ends came to 12 bases. The CDR3 totals 13 residues. Germline V CDR1 and CDR2: LNHDA, SQIVND (reference sequence). Written as DNA, the CDR3 is TGTGCCAGTAGTGGGGCAGGGAGGGAGACCCAGTACTTC. The encoded protein is CASSGAGRETQYF.

V usage is TRBV7-2 and J usage is TRBJ2-1; weak D call: TRBD2 (7 bases). The ends were cut back, 1 base at V and 4 bases at J, with 23 bases in the middle. The CDR3 runs 19 residues. Per the germline V gene, CDR1 is SGHTA and CDR2 is FQGNSA. The CDR3 spells CASSLVQRSPGGLYNEQFF. As DNA, the CDR3 is TGTGCCAGCAGCTTAGTCCAGCGGTCACCGGGGGGCCTTTACAATGAGCAGTTCTTC.